Described below is a single T cell receptor (beta chain) sequence and its context. This receptor's antigen is unknown. No base qualities exist here, and no much larger clone lies one base off it. This record comes from a study of beta chain features in type 1 diabetes (dated by TCRdb to the late 2010s). Background on the whole study: Mean age, gender distribution, total cell number and subset yield did not differ between patients and healthy donors. A total of some 110 million sorted cells were examined across all samples, and a strong correlation was observed between cell number per subset and RNA yield. Naive and central memory subsets were obtained from all 30 or so donors, but regulatory and stem cell-like memory subsets were isolated from only 8 patients and about 8 healthy donors. In the study, TCRB repertoires of sorted circulating CD4+ T cell subsets from recently diagnosed type 1 diabetes patients were compared with those of matched healthy donors.

All of the isolated RNA was reverse transcribed with the High Capacity cDNA Reverse Transcription Kit, so expressed TCRB transcripts were sequenced. Naive, central memory and regulatory T cell samples underwent deep immunoSEQ sequencing, averaging approximately 3.5 million total reads per sample. After sorted cells were lysed in RLT buffer, RNA was extracted with DNase-treated RNeasy Micro or Mini kits, with the choice depending on cell number. To prevent cross-contamination, every cell subset was processed on its own, while patient and healthy donor samples were processed together. The immunoSEQ multiplex PCR was used to amplify TCRB sequences from cDNA, generating 87-bp fragments that spanned the CDR3 region. Sequencing of the amplicons was done on the Illumina HiSeq platform. As for how the authors treated the data: Synthetic template baselines were used to correct PCR bias computationally, reads within Hamming distance 2 were collapsed, and singletons that could not be merged were discarded. By aligning reads against IMGT, V, D and J genes, CDR3 length, and insertions or deletions at six rearrangement sites were assigned. Within each subset, clonotype counts were normalized to sorted cell number, and only after that were true diversity and Gini coefficients computed with the tcR R package. Repertoire sharing was quantified using the overlap coefficient calculated on TCRB nucleotide sequences. Out-of-frame TCRB sequences from naive cells were analyzed as a proxy for the pre-selection repertoire. TCRdb limited this immuneACCESS table to in-frame rearrangements with V and J called. A share of clones is missing; checked studies link under half to unresolved V genes, and the rest is unexplained. That table furnishes V, J and clone size, whereas the DNA furnished D and trimming. The sample records hundreds of thousands of clones, 13% of which are singletons. The biggest ten clones account for less than 0.025% of the sample.

Each donor gave one peripheral blood draw, averaging approximately 110 mL, which was collected into heparinised tubes. A BD FACSAria II was used to sort naive, central memory, regulatory and stem cell-like memory CD4+ T cells with a panel that included CD45RO, CCR7, CD25, CD127, CD95 and CD27. Every sorted population had a purity above 95%. Right away, PBMCs were isolated by Lymphoprep density gradient centrifugation and were stained directly, with no culture step. So that batch effects would be minimized, each experiment stained and sorted samples in pairs, pairing one healthy donor with one patient. The cysteine opens and the phenylalanine closes a CDR3 of 14 amino acids. The CDR3 DNA has 42 bases and is translated from base 1. Sequences SQVTM (CDR1) and ANQGSEA (CDR2) are obtained from the germline V gene. The V end gives up 4 bases and the J end 2 bases, leaving 7 bases in the junction not matched to a gene.

The full study reports these points: Naive, central memory and regulatory TCRB repertoires appeared to be more similar among patients than among healthy donors. Shorter templates might have been favored by PCR, but patient and control samples were amplified and corrected together, so both groups would have been affected equally by any skew. Only small numbers of individuals were included in the HLA sub-analyses, which left unresolved whether HLA type had any influence on TCRB rearrangement. In all four CD4+ subsets, TCRB CDR3 length was moderately but significantly shorter in type 1 diabetes patients. Fewer insertions and more nucleotide deletions at VDJ recombination sites were observed in patients with type 1 diabetes, implying thymic rearrangement abnormalities. Because cDNA rather than genomic DNA was sequenced, highly expressing activated cells could have been over-represented, although no difference in activation and CD3 levels was found between groups.

The chain is encoded by TRBV29-1 joined to TRBJ1-1; 7 central bases correspond to TRBD1. Material: naive CD4+ T cells from blood. Interpreted using the paper, the cell subset or site label stands for: true naive CD4+ T cells. This receptor was identified in a man younger than 30 with type 1 diabetes. The nucleotide sequence reads as follows: TGCAGCGTTGGGGGGGACAGACTAAACACTGAAGCTTTCTTT. It is translated as CSVGGDRLNTEAFF.